A single sample gave rise to the 10 T cell receptor beta chains below, sequenced in a study of blood T cell repertoires in COVID-19. Profiling relied on immunoSEQ multiplex PCR, and the TCRdb table lists in-frame clones only, not all of them. The table shows about 230,000 clones, with about four fifths occurring only once. The sample taken for sequencing was peripheral blood. These receptors all stem from a woman older than 75 with COVID-19, enrolled during active disease.

This chain uses TRBV7-6 with TRBJ1-3; D call uncertain. Germline-derived CDR1 and CDR2 are SGHVS and FNYEAQ. The CDR3 spans 15 residues. V gave up 5 bases and J gave up 0 bases, with 11 bases separating them. The CDR3 sequence: CASSLEPGSGNTIYF. The CDR3 DNA follows: TGTGCCAGCAGCCTCGAACCGGGCTCTGGAAACACCATATATTTT. The full variable domain, completed using reference TRBV7-6 and TRBJ1-3, is GAGVSQSPRYKVTKRGQDVALRCDPISGHVSLYWYRQALGQGPEFLTYFNYEAQQDKSGLPNDRFSAERPEGSISTLTIQRTEQRDSAMYRCASSLEPGSGNTIYFGEGSWLTVV.

There are a few counts of this clone. This chain connects TRBV6-5 to TRBJ1-5; D gene uncertain. Deletions cut 5 bases from V and 4 bases from J, with 15 bases between. CDR3 length: 15 residues. The germline V gene has CDR1 MNHEY and CDR2 SVGAGI. The CDR3 DNA reads as TGTGCCAGCAGTCGTCGAGGAAATCCTAATCAGCCCCAGCATTTT. Its protein is CASSRRGNPNQPQHF.

CDR3 loop: CASKLTGFFTEAFF. The CDR3 nucleotides read TGTGCCAGCAAATTGACAGGGTTTTTCACTGAAGCTTTCTTT. The chain joins TRBV6-5 to TRBJ1-1; 7 bases fit TRBD1. J gave up 4 bases and V 7 bases, and 9 bases lay outside the gene matches. The CDR3 extends over 14 amino acids. Germline V gene data show CDR1 as MNHEY and CDR2 as SVGAGI.

The chain is built from TRBV19 and TRBJ2-3, with 10 nucleotides matching TRBD1. V was pared by 6 bases and J by 4 bases, with 4 bases of the junction left unmatched. CDR3 length equals 14 residues. The V gene's germline CDR1 is LNHDA and CDR2 SQIVND (reference sequence). The CDR3 spells CASRDRGRADTQYF. The DNA for the CDR3 is TGTGCCAGTAGAGACAGGGGGCGAGCAGATACGCAGTATTTT. The entire variable domain, with the rest obtained from reference TRBV19 and TRBJ2-3, is as follows: DGGITQSPKYLFRKEGQNVTLSCEQNLNHDAMYWYRQDPGQGLRLIYYSQIVNDFQKGDIAEGYSVSREKKESFPLTVTSAQKNPTAFYLCASRDRGRADTQYFGPGTRLTVL.

The CDR3 DNA reads as TGTGCCAGCAGTCAAACAGGAACTACTAGCAATCAGCCCCAGCATTTT. It encodes CASSQTGTTSNQPQHF. The rearrangement links TRBV27 to TRBJ1-5; D might be TRBD1 (5 bases). The germline gives CDR1 MNHEY, CDR2 SMNVEV (reference sequence). Trimming shortened V by 5 bases and J by 0 bases, and 14 bases separated the two germline ends. The CDR3 extends over 16 amino acids.

The chain uses TRBV5-4 and TRBJ2-1; 8 bases are shared with TRBD1. Losses at the gene ends were 1 base for V and 7 bases for J; bases not matched to a gene: 7. Germline V lookup: CDR1 SGHNT, CDR2 YYREEE (reference sequence). This CDR3 is built from 15 residues. The CDR3 loop is CASSLIGQGGNEQFF. The CDR3 DNA reads TGTGCCAGCAGCTTGATCGGACAGGGTGGAAATGAGCAGTTCTTC. The whole variable domain, remainder taken from reference TRBV5-4 and TRBJ2-1, is ETGVTQSPTHLIKTRGQQVTLRCSSQSGHNTVSWYQQALGQGPQFIFQYYREEENGRGNFPPRFSGLQFPNYSSELNVNALELDDSALYLCASSLIGQGGNEQFFGPGTRLTVL.

The J gene is TRBJ1-1, the V gene TRBV2; 8 bases line up with TRBD1. This CDR3 comprises 14 residues. Germline assignment: CDR1 SNHLY and CDR2 FYNNEI. V was pared by 6 bases and J by 6 bases, with 9 bases of the junction left unmatched. As DNA, the CDR3 is TGTGCCAGCAGGACCACAGGGGGAAGGGCTGAAGCTTTCTTT. It yields the protein CASRTTGGRAEAFF.

This chain connects TRBV11-2 to TRBJ2-5, with TRBD2 matching over 7 bases. The CDR3 totals 15 residues. Germline V lookup: CDR1 SGHAT, CDR2 FQNNGV. J gave up 4 bases and V 4 bases, and 9 bases lay outside the gene matches. The CDR3 loop is CASSYIKGGRETQYF. CDR3 in DNA: TGTGCCAGCAGCTATATTAAGGGCGGGAGAGAGACCCAGTACTTC.

This rearrangement joins TRBV4-2 to TRBJ1-5; D might be TRBD1 (5 bases). The germline V gene has CDR1 LGHNA and CDR2 YNFKEQ. The CDR3 extends over 15 amino acids. V was shortened by 0 bases and J by 5 bases, with 11 bases between the two germline ends. The CDR3 reads CASSQEWRGDQPQHF. CDR3 DNA sequence: TGTGCCAGCAGCCAAGAATGGAGGGGAGATCAGCCCCAGCATTTT.

The CDR3 reads CASSPLSTGVREQYF. In DNA form, the CDR3 reads TGTGCCAGCAGTCCCCTCAGCACAGGTGTCCGCGAGCAGTACTTC. The chain couples TRBV6-5 to TRBJ2-7; the D gene is possibly TRBD1 (5 bases). The ends were cut back, 5 bases at V and 6 bases at J, with 20 bases in the middle. Looked up from germline, CDR1 is MNHEY and CDR2 is SVGAGI. The CDR3 contains 15 residues.